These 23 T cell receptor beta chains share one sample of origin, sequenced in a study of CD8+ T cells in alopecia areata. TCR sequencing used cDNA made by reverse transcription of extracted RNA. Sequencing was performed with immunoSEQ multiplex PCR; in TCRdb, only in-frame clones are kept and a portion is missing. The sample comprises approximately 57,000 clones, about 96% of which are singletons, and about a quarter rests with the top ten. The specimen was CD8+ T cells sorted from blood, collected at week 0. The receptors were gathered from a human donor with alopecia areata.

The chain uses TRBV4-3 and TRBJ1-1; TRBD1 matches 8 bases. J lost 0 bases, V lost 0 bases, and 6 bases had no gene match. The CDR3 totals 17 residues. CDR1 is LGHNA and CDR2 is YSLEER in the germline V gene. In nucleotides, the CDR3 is TGCGCCAGCAGCCAAGAGAGAGTCAGGGGGCTGAACACTGAAGCTTTCTTT. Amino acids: CASSQERVRGLNTEAFF.

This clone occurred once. The DNA of the CDR3 is TGCAGCGTTGAAGATGGGGGGGCTAGAGATACGCAGTATTTT. This codes for CSVEDGGARDTQYF. The chain combines TRBV29-1 with TRBJ2-3, with D perhaps TRBD2 (7 bases). This CDR3 has 14 residues. The germline V gene has CDR1 SQVTM and CDR2 ANQGSEA. Trimming stripped 0 bases from V and 5 bases from J, with 12 bases between.

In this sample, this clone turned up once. CDR3 loop: CASSEGQDDYGYTF. The CDR3 DNA reads as TGTGCCAGCAGCGAGGGACAGGACGACTATGGCTACACCTTC. V is TRBV6-1 and J is TRBJ1-2; 8 nucleotides match TRBD1. CDR1 is MNHNS and CDR2 is SASEGT in the germline V gene. This CDR3 contains 14 residues. V shed 6 bases, J shed 3 bases, and the junction held 6 bases outside the gene matches.

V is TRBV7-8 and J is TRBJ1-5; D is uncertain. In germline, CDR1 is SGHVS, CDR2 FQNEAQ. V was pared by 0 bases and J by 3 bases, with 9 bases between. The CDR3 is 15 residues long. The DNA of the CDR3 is TGTGCCAGCAGCTTAGCTAAGTCCTTCAATCAGCCCCAGCATTTT. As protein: CASSLAKSFNQPQHF.

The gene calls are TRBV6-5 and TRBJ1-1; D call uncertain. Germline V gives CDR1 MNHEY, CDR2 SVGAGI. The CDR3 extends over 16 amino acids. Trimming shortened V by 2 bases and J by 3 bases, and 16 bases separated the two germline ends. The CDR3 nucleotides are TGTGCCAGCAGTTACACCGAACGGGCGTTGGACACTGAAGCTTTCTTT. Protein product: CASSYTERALDTEAFF.

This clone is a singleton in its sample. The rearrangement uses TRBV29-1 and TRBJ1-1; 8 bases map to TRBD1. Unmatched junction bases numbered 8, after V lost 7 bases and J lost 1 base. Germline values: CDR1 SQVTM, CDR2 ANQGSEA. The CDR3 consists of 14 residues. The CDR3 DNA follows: TGCAGCGGTACAGGGGGGACAACGAACACTGAAGCTTTCTTT. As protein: CSGTGGTTNTEAFF.

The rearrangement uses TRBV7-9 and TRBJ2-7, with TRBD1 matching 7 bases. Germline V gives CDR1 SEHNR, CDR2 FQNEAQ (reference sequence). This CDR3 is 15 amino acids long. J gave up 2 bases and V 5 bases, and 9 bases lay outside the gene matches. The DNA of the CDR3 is TGTGCCAGCAGCCACCGGGACAGCCGTCCCTACGAGCAGTACTTC. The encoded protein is CASSHRDSRPYEQYF. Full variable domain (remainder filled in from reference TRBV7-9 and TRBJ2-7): DTGVSQNPRHKITKRGQNVTFRCDPISEHNRLYWYRQTLGQGPEFLTYFQNEAQLEKSRLLSDRFSAERPKGSFSTLEIQRTEQGDSAMYLCASSHRDSRPYEQYFGPGTRLTVT.

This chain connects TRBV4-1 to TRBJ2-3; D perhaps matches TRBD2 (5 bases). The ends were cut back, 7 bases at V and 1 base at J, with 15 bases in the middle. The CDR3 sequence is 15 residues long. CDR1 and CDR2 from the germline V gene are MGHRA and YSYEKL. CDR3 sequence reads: CASTTQLGGTDTQYF. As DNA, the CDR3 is TGCGCCAGCACCACACAACTAGGAGGCACAGATACGCAGTATTTT.

In DNA, the CDR3 is TGTGCCAGCAGTCGGACAGGGTTAGGCACTGAAGCTTTCTTT. Amino acid sequence: CASSRTGLGTEAFF. V gene TRBV6-5 combines with J gene TRBJ1-1, with 8 nucleotides matching TRBD1. Germline V gene data show CDR1 as MNHEY and CDR2 as SVGAGI. The junction had 6 bases not matched to a gene; V was cut back by 5 bases and J by 4 bases. The CDR3 has 14 amino acids.

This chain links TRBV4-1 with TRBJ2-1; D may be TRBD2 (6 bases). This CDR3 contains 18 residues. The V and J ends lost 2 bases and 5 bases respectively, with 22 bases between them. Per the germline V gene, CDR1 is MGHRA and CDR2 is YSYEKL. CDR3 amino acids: CASSQWRVGRDGHNEQFF. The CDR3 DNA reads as TGCGCCAGCAGCCAATGGAGGGTTGGTAGGGACGGTCACAATGAGCAGTTCTTC.

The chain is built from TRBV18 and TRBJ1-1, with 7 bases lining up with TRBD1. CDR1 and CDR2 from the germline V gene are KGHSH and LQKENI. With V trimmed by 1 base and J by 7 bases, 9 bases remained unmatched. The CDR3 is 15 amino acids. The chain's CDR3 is CASSPRGDRVNEAFF. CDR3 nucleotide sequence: TGTGCCAGCTCACCACGCGGTGACAGGGTTAATGAAGCTTTCTTT.

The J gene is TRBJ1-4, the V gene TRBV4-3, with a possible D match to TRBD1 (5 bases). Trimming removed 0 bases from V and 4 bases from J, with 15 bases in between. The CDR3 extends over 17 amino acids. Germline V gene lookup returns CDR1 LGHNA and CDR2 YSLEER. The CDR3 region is CASSQDPWGSRNEKLFF. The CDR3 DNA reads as TGCGCCAGCAGCCAAGATCCGTGGGGGAGCCGTAATGAAAAACTGTTTTTT.

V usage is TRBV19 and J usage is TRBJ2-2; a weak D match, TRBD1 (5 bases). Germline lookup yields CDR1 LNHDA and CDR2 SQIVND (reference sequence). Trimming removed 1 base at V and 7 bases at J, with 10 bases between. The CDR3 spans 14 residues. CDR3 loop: CASSIVDTGGELFF. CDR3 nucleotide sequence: TGTGCCAGTAGTATAGTCGACACAGGCGGGGAGCTGTTTTTT.

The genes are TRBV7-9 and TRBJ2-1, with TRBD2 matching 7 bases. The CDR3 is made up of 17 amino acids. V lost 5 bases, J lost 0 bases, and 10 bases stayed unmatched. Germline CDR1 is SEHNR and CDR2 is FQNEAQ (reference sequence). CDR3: CASSPPPRLASYNEQFF. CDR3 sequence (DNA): TGTGCCAGCAGCCCCCCTCCCCGACTAGCCTCCTACAATGAGCAGTTCTTC. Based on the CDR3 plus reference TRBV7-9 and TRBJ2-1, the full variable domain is DTGVSQNPRHKITKRGQNVTFRCDPISEHNRLYWYRQTLGQGPEFLTYFQNEAQLEKSRLLSDRFSAERPKGSFSTLEIQRTEQGDSAMYLCASSPPPRLASYNEQFFGPGTRLTVL.

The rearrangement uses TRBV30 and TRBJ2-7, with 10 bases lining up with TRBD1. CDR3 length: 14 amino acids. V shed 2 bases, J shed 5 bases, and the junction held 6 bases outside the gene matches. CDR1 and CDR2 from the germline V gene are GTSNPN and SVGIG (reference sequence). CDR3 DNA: TGTGCCTGGAGTTCGGGGACAGGGGACCACGAGCAGTACTTC. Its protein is CAWSSGTGDHEQYF.

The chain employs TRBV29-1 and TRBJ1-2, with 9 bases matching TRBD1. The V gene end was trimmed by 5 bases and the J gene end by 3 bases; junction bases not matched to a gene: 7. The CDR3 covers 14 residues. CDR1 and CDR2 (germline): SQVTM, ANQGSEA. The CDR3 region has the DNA TGCAGCGTTACTGGACAGGGGCACGACTATGGCTACACCTTC. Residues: CSVTGQGHDYGYTF. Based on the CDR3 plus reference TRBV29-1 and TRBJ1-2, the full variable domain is SAVISQKPSRDICQRGTSLTIQCQVDSQVTMMFWYRQQPGQSLTLIATANQGSEATYESGFVIDKFPISRPNLTFSTLTVSNMSPEDSSIYLCSVTGQGHDYGYTFGSGTRLTVV.

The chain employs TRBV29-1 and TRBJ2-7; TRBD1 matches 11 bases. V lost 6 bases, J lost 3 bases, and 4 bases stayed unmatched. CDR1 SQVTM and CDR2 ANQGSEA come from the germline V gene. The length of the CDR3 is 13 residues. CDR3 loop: CSVPGTGGYEQYF. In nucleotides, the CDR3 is TGCAGCGTACCCGGGACAGGGGGCTACGAGCAGTACTTC.

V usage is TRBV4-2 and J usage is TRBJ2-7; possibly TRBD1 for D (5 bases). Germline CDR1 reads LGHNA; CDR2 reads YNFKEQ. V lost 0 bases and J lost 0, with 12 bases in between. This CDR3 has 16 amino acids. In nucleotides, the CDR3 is TGTGCCAGCAGCCAAGAATCGCCAGGGTTCTCCTACGAGCAGTACTTC. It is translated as CASSQESPGFSYEQYF.

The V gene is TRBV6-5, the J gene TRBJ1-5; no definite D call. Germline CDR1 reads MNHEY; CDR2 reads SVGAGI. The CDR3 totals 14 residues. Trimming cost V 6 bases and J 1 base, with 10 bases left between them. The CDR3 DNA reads TGTGCCAGCAGACACGGCGAGAGCAATCAGCCCCAGCATTTT. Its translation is CASRHGESNQPQHF.

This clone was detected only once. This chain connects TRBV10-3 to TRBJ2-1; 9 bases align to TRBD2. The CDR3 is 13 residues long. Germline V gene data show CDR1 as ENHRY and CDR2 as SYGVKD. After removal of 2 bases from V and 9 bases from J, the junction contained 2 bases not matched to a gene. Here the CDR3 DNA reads TGTGCCATCAGTGAGAAGCGGGGGGTTGAGCAGTTCTTC. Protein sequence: CAISEKRGVEQFF.

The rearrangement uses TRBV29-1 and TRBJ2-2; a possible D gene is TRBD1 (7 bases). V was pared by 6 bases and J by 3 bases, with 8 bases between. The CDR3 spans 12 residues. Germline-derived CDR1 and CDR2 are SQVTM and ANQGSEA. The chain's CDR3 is CSVRGDTGELFF. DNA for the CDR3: TGCAGCGTCAGGGGGGACACCGGGGAGCTGTTTTTT.

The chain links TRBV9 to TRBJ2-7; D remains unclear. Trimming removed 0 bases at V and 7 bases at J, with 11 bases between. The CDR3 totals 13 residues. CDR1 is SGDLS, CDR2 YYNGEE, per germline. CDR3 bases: TGTGCCAGCAGCGTAGCGTACGAGCGAGAGCAGTACTTC. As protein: CASSVAYEREQYF.

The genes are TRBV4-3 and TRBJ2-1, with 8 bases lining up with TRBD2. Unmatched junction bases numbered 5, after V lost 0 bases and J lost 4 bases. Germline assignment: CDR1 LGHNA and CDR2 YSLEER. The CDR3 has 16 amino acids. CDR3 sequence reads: CASSQDSGGGYNEQFF. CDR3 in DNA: TGCGCCAGCAGCCAAGATAGCGGCGGGGGGTACAATGAGCAGTTCTTC.